Presented here are 31 T cell receptor beta chains from one specimen sequenced in a study of blood T cell repertoires in COVID-19 (dated by TCRdb to 2020 to 2022). The protocol used for the library was the immunoSEQ multiplex PCR assay. Held by TCRdb, this immuneACCESS table contains in-frame sequences only and omits some clones. Under half of the omission traces to an unresolved V gene where checked; the cause of the rest is unknown. In all, the sample holds 95,000 to 150,000 clones, and 65% to 90% of those were seen once. The top ten clones comprise roughly a tenth of the sample. The source material was peripheral blood. The receptors stem from a man older than 75 with acute or convalescent COVID-19.

The genes are TRBV19 and TRBJ2-1, with 16 bases aligning to TRBD2. The CDR3 runs to 20 residues. In germline, CDR1 is LNHDA, CDR2 SQIVND (reference sequence). The V segment lost 4 bases and the J segment 4 bases; nucleotides outside the gene matches: 13. CDR3 in amino acids: CASSTGLAGGHAGRYNEQFF. The CDR3 coding sequence is TGTGCCAGTAGTACGGGACTAGCGGGAGGGCATGCCGGCAGATACAATGAGCAGTTCTTC.

This clone has more than one count but fewer than ten. The CDR3 nucleotides read TGCGCCAGCAGCTTGGCCCCAGCGGGGGGCACAGATACGCAGTATTTT. As protein: CASSLAPAGGTDTQYF. The chain joins TRBV5-1 to TRBJ2-3, with 8 nucleotides matching TRBD2. Per the germline V gene, CDR1 is SGHRS and CDR2 is YFSETQ. V dropped 0 bases and J dropped 1; count of bases not matched to a gene: 4. The CDR3 consists of 16 residues. The full variable domain, rest sourced from reference TRBV5-1 and TRBJ2-3, is KAGVTQTPRYLIKTRGQQVTLSCSPISGHRSVSWYQQTPGQGLQFLFEYFSETQRNKGNFPGRFSGRQFSNSRSEMNVSTLELGDSALYLCASSLAPAGGTDTQYFGPGTRLTVL.

This chain uses TRBV12-3 or TRBV12-4 with TRBJ1-5; D remains ambiguous. This CDR3 is built from 13 residues. V gave up 3 bases and J gave up 6 bases, with 9 bases separating them. CDR3 bases: TGTGCCAGCAGTTTGGCGGGAGGTCAGCCCCAGCATTTT. Protein product: CASSLAGGQPQHF.

The rearrangement links TRBV5-1 to TRBJ1-4, with D maybe TRBD1 (5 bases). CDR1 is SGHRS, CDR2 YFSETQ, per germline. Deletions cut 0 bases from V and 5 bases from J, with 11 bases between. The CDR3 covers 15 residues. CDR3: CASSLAGGPNEKLFF. As DNA, the CDR3 is TGCGCCAGCAGCTTGGCCGGGGGACCGAATGAAAAACTGTTTTTT.

The chain recombines TRBV27 with TRBJ1-6; weak D call: TRBD1 (5 bases). Trimming removed 7 bases at V and 0 bases at J, with 13 bases between. This CDR3 region has 16 residues. Germline values: CDR1 MNHEY, CDR2 SMNVEV (reference sequence). This CDR3 is CASKKEGNSYNSPLHF. CDR3 nucleotides: TGTGCCAGCAAGAAGGAGGGGAACTCCTATAATTCACCCCTCCACTTT.

This clone was picked up one time. The chain employs TRBV5-1 and TRBJ2-3, with 8 bases fitting TRBD1. The CDR3 is 13 amino acids. Germline V gives CDR1 SGHRS, CDR2 YFSETQ. With V trimmed by 4 bases and J by 5 bases, 3 bases remained unmatched. Here the CDR3 DNA reads TGCGCCAGCAGCCCGGACAGGGTAGATACGCAGTATTTT. Translation gives CASSPDRVDTQYF.

This chain connects TRBV5-5 to TRBJ2-1; 8 nucleotides align to TRBD1. The germline CDR1 and CDR2 sequences are SGHKS and YYEKEE (reference sequence). There are 17 residues in the CDR3. V shed 1 base, J shed 1 base, and the junction held 7 bases outside the gene matches. The CDR3 DNA reads as TGTGCCAGCAGCTTGCTAGGACAGGGAGTGTCCTACAATGAGCAGTTCTTC. Amino acid sequence: CASSLLGQGVSYNEQFF. Full variable domain (outside the CDR3, taken from reference TRBV5-5 and TRBJ2-1): DAGVTQSPTHLIKTRGQQVTLRCSPISGHKSVSWYQQVLGQGPQFIFQYYEKEERGRGNFPDRFSARQFPNYSSELNVNALLLGDSALYLCASSLLGQGVSYNEQFFGPGTRLTVL.

The chain has TRBV18 and TRBJ1-6, with TRBD1 matching 8 bases. The CDR3 runs 15 residues. Trimming cost V 6 bases and J 9 bases; bases outside gene matches: 10. CDR1 is KGHSH, CDR2 LQKENI, per germline. The CDR3 here is CASSPGQGETSPLHF. CDR3 coding DNA: TGTGCCAGCTCTCCCGGACAGGGAGAAACTTCACCCCTCCACTTT.

This chain connects TRBV2 to TRBJ1-5; 9 nucleotides match TRBD1. This CDR3 is built from 14 residues. V lost 8 bases and J lost 7; bases outside the gene matches: 9. The germline CDR1 and CDR2 sequences are SNHLY and FYNNEI. The DNA for the CDR3 is TGTGCCAGCGGGGGACAGGGCACTGGACAGCCCCAGCATTTT. Its protein is CASGGQGTGQPQHF.

This chain uses TRBV18 with TRBJ2-1; D perhaps matches TRBD2 (6 bases). Trimming removed 4 bases from V and 8 bases from J, with 15 bases in between. The CDR3 is 14 residues long. The germline gives CDR1 KGHSH, CDR2 LQKENI. The CDR3 DNA is TGTGCCAGCTCACGGAATCGGGAGTTCCATGAGCAGTTCTTC. The encoded protein is CASSRNREFHEQFF. The full variable domain, its missing parts supplied by reference TRBV18 and TRBJ2-1, is NAGVMQNPRHLVRRRGQEARLRCSPMKGHSHVYWYRQLPEEGLKFMVYLQKENIIDESGMPKERFSAEFPKEGPSILRIQQVVRGDSAAYFCASSRNREFHEQFFGPGTRLTVL.

The chain couples TRBV16 to TRBJ1-5; TRBD1 agrees at 7 bases. Trimming removed 4 bases from V and 5 bases from J; junction bases left unmatched: 5. Per germline, CDR1 KGHSY and CDR2 FQNENV. This CDR3 has 14 amino acids. In DNA form, the CDR3 reads TGTGCCAGCAGCCCCGGCAGGGGGGATCAGCCCCAGCATTTT. Translated: CASSPGRGDQPQHF.

V usage is TRBV5-4 and J usage is TRBJ1-6, with 9 bases lining up with TRBD1. V shed 5 bases, J shed 6 bases, and the junction held 12 bases outside the gene matches. The CDR3 totals 17 residues. Germline CDR1 is SGHNT and CDR2 is YYREEE (reference sequence). The CDR3 nucleotides read TGTGCCAGCAGTTTACCGGACAGGGGACTTGGTAATTCACCCCTCCACTTT. This sequence encodes CASSLPDRGLGNSPLHF.

V usage is TRBV6-5 and J usage is TRBJ1-1; D unclear. The germline gives CDR1 MNHEY, CDR2 SVGAGI. CDR3 length: 11 residues. V gave up 8 bases and J gave up 5 bases, with 9 bases separating them. The CDR3 loop reads CASGRGTEAFF. The CDR3 DNA reads as TGTGCCAGCGGGAGAGGTACTGAAGCTTTCTTT.

As concerns this clone: This same CDR3 is encoded by further DNA sequences in the sample. V is TRBV7-2 and J is TRBJ1-5; D gene ambiguous. Trimming stripped 1 base from V and 6 bases from J, with 7 bases between. The CDR3 covers 13 residues. Germline V gene lookup returns CDR1 SGHTA and CDR2 FQGNSA. CDR3 protein: CASSLGGRQPQHF. CDR3 nucleotides: TGTGCCAGCAGCTTAGGAGGGCGTCAGCCCCAGCATTTT.

The chain links TRBV6-5 to TRBJ2-5; possibly TRBD1 for D (6 bases). Trimming took off 6 bases at V and 3 bases at J, with 14 bases between the two ends. From germline, CDR1 is MNHEY and CDR2 SVGAGI. CDR3 length equals 14 residues. CDR3 in amino acids: CASRRTEYKETQYF. CDR3 nucleotide sequence: TGTGCCAGCAGGAGGACAGAATACAAAGAGACCCAGTACTTC.

The chain is built from TRBV3-1 (or the pseudogene TRBV3-2) and TRBJ2-5, with 7 bases fitting TRBD2. The V and J ends lost 4 bases and 4 bases, in that order; junction bases with no gene match: 3. CDR1 is LGHDT and CDR2 is YNNKEL in the germline V gene (reference sequence). This CDR3 is built from 13 residues. The CDR3 sequence is CASSLWGGETQYF. CDR3 in DNA: TGTGCCAGCAGCCTTTGGGGGGGAGAGACCCAGTACTTC.

The gene calls are TRBV7-3 and TRBJ2-1; D remains ambiguous. This CDR3 spans 13 amino acids. V shed 2 bases and J shed 4 bases, with 6 bases lying between them. Germline V gene sequence: CDR1 SGHTA, CDR2 FQGTGA. CDR3: CASSLRVYNEQFF. CDR3 in DNA: TGTGCCAGCAGCTTACGGGTATACAATGAGCAGTTCTTC. Looking up the rest from reference TRBV7-3 and TRBJ2-1 gives the full variable domain: GAGVSQTPSNKVTEKGKYVELRCDPISGHTALYWYRQSLGQGPEFLIYFQGTGAADDSGLPNDRFFAVRPEGSVSTLKIQRTERGDSAVYLCASSLRVYNEQFFGPGTRLTVL.

This clone has just one count. The rearrangement joins TRBV7-2 to TRBJ2-7; TRBD1 agrees at 7 bases. V shed 4 bases and J 5 bases; nucleotides not matched to a gene: 14. This CDR3 is built from 16 residues. The V gene's germline CDR1 is SGHTA and CDR2 FQGNSA. CDR3 protein: CASSSLYDDRAHEQYF. CDR3 DNA: TGTGCCAGCAGCTCCCTATACGACGACAGGGCCCACGAGCAGTACTTC.

This clone was seen a handful of times. The chain employs TRBV6-5 and TRBJ2-2, with TRBD2 as a possible D gene (5 bases). The CDR3 totals 15 residues. Trimming took off 2 bases at V and 1 base at J, with 8 bases between the two ends. From germline, CDR1 is MNHEY and CDR2 SVGAGI. CDR3 region: CASSYPAGNTGELFF. The CDR3 DNA reads TGTGCCAGCAGTTACCCGGCGGGGAACACCGGGGAGCTGTTTTTT.

The J gene is TRBJ1-2, the V gene TRBV5-4; 12 nucleotides agree with TRBD1. This CDR3 has 15 amino acids. Germline trimming cut 3 bases from V and 6 bases from J; bases unmatched to any gene: 6. Germline CDR1 SGHNT, CDR2 YYREEE (reference sequence). For the CDR3, the DNA is TGTGCCAGCAGCTCGGGACAGGGGGCGATTAATGGCTACACCTTC. Protein sequence: CASSSGQGAINGYTF.

In DNA form, the CDR3 reads TGTGCCGTAAACGGCGACGCAGCGGCCTACGGCTACACCTTC. Its protein is CAVNGDAAAYGYTF. This chain links TRBV28 with TRBJ1-2; D is undetermined. Germline V gene data show CDR1 as MDHEN and CDR2 as SYDVKM. The germline V and J ends were trimmed by 11 bases and 8 bases, with 24 bases remaining between them. The CDR3 loop spans 14 amino acids.

This chain links TRBV6-5 with TRBJ2-7; TRBD1 matches at 8 bases. The CDR3 spans 15 residues. J lost 3 bases, V lost 0 bases, and 4 bases had no gene match. Per germline, CDR1 MNHEY and CDR2 SVGAGI. The CDR3 here is CASSYSPGQGYEQYF. CDR3 DNA: TGTGCCAGCAGTTACTCCCCAGGACAGGGCTACGAGCAGTACTTC.

V is TRBV6-6 and J is TRBJ1-1; a weak D match, TRBD1 (5 bases). Trimming pared 0 bases from V and 0 bases from J, leaving 8 bases between. This CDR3 comprises 15 residues. Germline values: CDR1 MNHNY, CDR2 SVGAGI (reference sequence). CDR3 protein: CASSYSRQLNTEAFF. CDR3 nucleotides: TGTGCCAGCAGTTACTCCCGACAGTTGAACACTGAAGCTTTCTTT.

The chain has TRBV10-2 and TRBJ2-5; D is perhaps TRBD1 (6 bases). CDR1 is WSHSY, CDR2 SAAADI, per germline. Trimming shortened V by 6 bases and J by 2 bases, and 10 bases separated the two germline ends. CDR3 length: 13 residues. CDR3 in amino acids: CASRGQLQETQYF. CDR3 nucleotides: TGCGCCAGCAGAGGACAGCTACAAGAGACCCAGTACTTC.

This clone showed up just a few times. The chain combines TRBV3-1 (or the pseudogene TRBV3-2) with TRBJ2-4; D is unresolved. Trimming removed 4 bases from V and 0 bases from J, with 13 bases in between. The CDR3 totals 16 residues. Germline V CDR1 and CDR2: LGHDT, YNNKEL (reference sequence). This chain's CDR3 is CASSPTALIAKNIQYF. CDR3 DNA: TGTGCCAGCAGCCCTACAGCTTTGATAGCCAAAAACATTCAGTACTTC.

The V call is TRBV2, the J call TRBJ1-5, with 8 nucleotides matching TRBD1. CDR3 length: 15 amino acids. Germline trimming cut 7 bases from V and 4 bases from J; bases unmatched to any gene: 9. Germline V CDR1 and CDR2: SNHLY, FYNNEI. The CDR3 region has the DNA TGTGCCAGCAAAGGGGAAGGACAGGGTAATCAGCCCCAGCATTTT. Amino acids: CASKGEGQGNQPQHF.

The gene calls are TRBV19 and TRBJ2-7; 12 bases are a match to TRBD2. CDR3 length: 16 amino acids. Trimming cost V 2 bases and J 5 bases; bases outside gene matches: 7. Germline V gene lookup returns CDR1 LNHDA and CDR2 SQIVND (reference sequence). The CDR3 coding sequence is TGTGCCAGTAGTATATTGGCTAGCGGGGGGGCCCACGAGCAGTACTTC. It encodes CASSILASGGAHEQYF.

The gene calls are TRBV7-2 and TRBJ1-5; weak D call: TRBD1 (6 bases). The V end lost 2 bases, the J end lost 0 bases, and 8 bases lay between the germline ends. The length of the CDR3 is 15 residues. Germline V gene data show CDR1 as SGHTA and CDR2 as FQGNSA. In DNA form, the CDR3 reads TGTGCCAGCAGCTTACTAGGGGGTAGCAATCAGCCCCAGCATTTT. This codes for CASSLLGGSNQPQHF.

V is TRBV27 and J is TRBJ2-4; 8 bases are shared with TRBD2. Trimming took 6 bases from V and 5 from J; bases not matched to a gene: 6. The CDR3 covers 14 residues. Per the germline V gene, CDR1 is MNHEY and CDR2 is SMNVEV (reference sequence). The DNA of the CDR3 is TGTGCCAGCAGCCGTGGACTAGCTGAAAACATTCAGTACTTC. Its protein product is CASSRGLAENIQYF.

J is TRBJ1-5 and V is TRBV7-3; 7 bases align to TRBD1. This CDR3 is 15 amino acids long. CDR1 and CDR2 (germline): SGHTA, FQGTGA. V dropped 4 bases and J dropped 2; count of bases not matched to a gene: 5. CDR3 region: CASSSGTDRNQPQHF. CDR3 DNA: TGTGCCAGCAGCTCCGGGACAGACCGCAATCAGCCCCAGCATTTT.

V and J are TRBV9 and TRBJ1-4, with a weak D call TRBD1 (6 bases). V was clipped by 4 bases and J by 5 bases, with 15 bases between them. Germline assignment: CDR1 SGDLS and CDR2 YYNGEE. CDR3 length: 15 residues. The CDR3 sequence is CASSPEAGVNEKLFF. CDR3 sequence (DNA): TGTGCCAGCAGCCCGGAGGCAGGGGTCAATGAAAAACTGTTTTTT.